Presented here are 18 T cell receptor beta chains from one specimen sequenced in a study of cytomegalovirus exposure and HLA in healthy donors. Clones were sequenced by immunoSEQ multiplex PCR, and TCRdb holds only the in-frame ones, with some missing. The sample has about 170,000 clones, around nine tenths seen once; the top ten hold less than 3.5%. The sequenced sample consisted of PBMCs. The receptor set was obtained from a young man in good health and CMV-seropositive.

The chain couples TRBV7-8 to TRBJ2-7; D possibly corresponds to TRBD1 (5 bases). The CDR3 totals 13 residues. Trimming stripped 1 base from V and 2 bases from J, with 6 bases between. CDR1 and CDR2 (germline): SGHVS, FQNEAQ. DNA for the CDR3: TGTGCCAGCAGCTTAGGGACAACCTACGAGCAGTACTTC. It codes for CASSLGTTYEQYF. Variable domain in full (rest from reference TRBV7-8 and TRBJ2-7): GAGVSQSPRYKVAKRGQDVALRCDPISGHVSLFWYQQALGQGPEFLTYFQNEAQLDKSGLPSDRFFAERPEGSVSTLKIQRTQQEDSAVYLCASSLGTTYEQYFGPGTRLTVT.

The rearrangement links TRBV4-1 to TRBJ2-2, with 12 bases that match TRBD2. Unmatched junction bases numbered 11, after V lost 4 bases and J lost 5 bases. The CDR3 loop spans 18 amino acids. Germline CDR1 is MGHRA and CDR2 is YSYEKL. Here the CDR3 reads CASSLRASGGGRTGELFF. CDR3 sequence (DNA): TGCGCCAGCAGCCTGAGGGCTAGCGGGGGGGGGCGAACCGGGGAGCTGTTTTTT.

The rearrangement joins TRBV7-2 to TRBJ2-5; perhaps TRBD2 as D (6 bases). Trimming pared 6 bases from V and 5 bases from J, leaving 13 bases between. Germline V gene lookup returns CDR1 SGHTA and CDR2 FQGNSA. The CDR3 length is 13 residues. The CDR3 DNA follows: TGTGCCAGCAGTCTTCTAGCGTTCGAGACCCAGTACTTC. Its translation: CASSLLAFETQYF.

The chain employs TRBV7-3 and TRBJ1-1; D unclear. Germline assignment: CDR1 SGHTA and CDR2 FQGTGA. Trimming removed 5 bases from V and 1 base from J, with 8 bases in between. The CDR3 covers 13 residues. CDR3 sequence (DNA): TGTGCCAGCAGCCAAGGGAGGAACACTGAAGCTTTCTTT. Translated: CASSQGRNTEAFF. Filled out from reference TRBV7-3 and TRBJ1-1, the complete variable domain reads GAGVSQTPSNKVTEKGKYVELRCDPISGHTALYWYRQSLGQGPEFLIYFQGTGAADDSGLPNDRFFAVRPEGSVSTLKIQRTERGDSAVYLCASSQGRNTEAFFGQGTRLTVV.

V and J are TRBV27 and TRBJ1-2, with D tentatively TRBD1 (6 bases). Trimming removed 6 bases at V and 2 bases at J, with 16 bases between. Germline CDR1 is MNHEY and CDR2 is SMNVEV (reference sequence). The CDR3 is 15 amino acids. For the CDR3, the DNA is TGTGCCAGCAGGACACCGGTGGGGGCCAACTATGGCTACACCTTC. It translates to CASRTPVGANYGYTF.

This rearrangement joins TRBV6-5 to TRBJ1-4; 7 bases align to TRBD1. J lost 5 bases, V lost 6 bases, and 9 bases had no gene match. Germline V lookup: CDR1 MNHEY, CDR2 SVGAGI. The CDR3 contains 15 residues. The CDR3 DNA reads TGTGCCAGCAGGCGCAAAGGGACAGCAAATGAAAAACTGTTTTTT. This translates into CASRRKGTANEKLFF.

The chain links TRBV18 to TRBJ2-1, with D unresolved. Germline lookup yields CDR1 KGHSH and CDR2 LQKENI. This CDR3 spans 12 amino acids. V was trimmed by 5 bases and J by 12 bases, leaving 14 bases between them. CDR3: CASSTYSETQFF. The CDR3 nucleotides are TGTGCCAGCTCAACCTACTCCGAAACGCAGTTCTTC.

This rearrangement joins TRBV4-3 to TRBJ2-7; TRBD2 aligns across 8 bases. Germline loops: CDR1 LGHNA, CDR2 YSLEER. The CDR3 has 16 residues. The V gene end was trimmed by 3 bases and the J gene end by 2 bases; junction bases not matched to a gene: 9. The CDR3 protein is CASSQWSAGGAYEQYF. DNA of the CDR3: TGCGCCAGCAGCCAGTGGAGCGCCGGGGGGGCCTACGAGCAGTACTTC.

This rearrangement joins TRBV29-1 to TRBJ1-2, with TRBD1 identical over 7 bases. Per the germline V gene, CDR1 is SQVTM and CDR2 is ANQGSEA. CDR3 length equals 13 residues. Trimming at V came to 6 bases and at J to 3 bases, leaving 7 bases not matched to a gene. The DNA of the CDR3 is TGCAGCGTCAAAACCGGGACAGACTATGGCTACACCTTC. Translation gives CSVKTGTDYGYTF.

The chain employs TRBV29-1 and TRBJ1-4; no clear D gene. Deletions cut 4 bases from V and 12 bases from J, with 12 bases between. The CDR3 totals 11 residues. Germline V lookup: CDR1 SQVTM, CDR2 ANQGSEA. The CDR3 nucleotides read TGCAGCGTTGGGGCAGGTATAGAACTGTTTTTT. Protein product: CSVGAGIELFF.

The chain links TRBV9 to TRBJ2-3; D unresolved. Germline CDR1 and CDR2: SGDLS and YYNGEE. The CDR3 runs 15 residues. V was pared by 3 bases and J by 0 bases, with 11 bases between. As DNA, the CDR3 is TGTGCCAGCAGCGCGCGTAGTACTAGCACAGATACGCAGTATTTT. Translation gives CASSARSTSTDTQYF. Full variable domain (missing parts from reference TRBV9 and TRBJ2-3): DSGVTQTPKHLITATGQRVTLRCSPRSGDLSVYWYQQSLDQGLQFLIQYYNGEERAKGNILERFSAQQFPDLHSELNLSSLELGDSALYFCASSARSTSTDTQYFGPGTRLTVL.

The chain has TRBV6-1 and TRBJ1-1, with 7 positions matching TRBD1. This CDR3 comprises 13 residues. The V segment lost 6 bases and the J segment 12 bases; nucleotides outside the gene matches: 13. The germline CDR1 and CDR2 sequences are MNHNS and SASEGT. The CDR3 here is CASRLDTGVESFF. The CDR3 coding sequence is TGTGCCAGCAGACTGGACACAGGGGTAGAGTCTTTCTTT.

V is TRBV27 and J is TRBJ2-1, with 12 bases lining up with TRBD2. This CDR3 has 15 residues. J lost 9 bases, V lost 8 bases, and 11 bases had no gene match. CDR1 and CDR2 from the germline V gene are MNHEY and SMNVEV (reference sequence). CDR3 protein: CASGRLAGGSGEQFF. As DNA, the CDR3 is TGTGCCAGCGGACGGCTAGCGGGAGGGAGTGGTGAGCAGTTCTTC.

This CDR3 is CASSYISGNTIYF. In DNA form, the CDR3 reads TGTGCCAGCAGCTACATCTCTGGAAACACCATATATTTT. The rearrangement uses TRBV7-2 and TRBJ1-3; D ambiguous. V shed 4 bases and J shed 0 bases, with 4 bases lying between them. The CDR3 is 13 residues long. In germline, CDR1 is SGHTA, CDR2 FQGNSA.

This rearrangement joins TRBV11-1 to TRBJ2-1; 13 nucleotides match TRBD2. This CDR3 has 17 residues. V gave up 2 bases and J gave up 9 bases; unmatched junction bases: 10. In germline, CDR1 is SGHAT, CDR2 FQDESV (reference sequence). CDR3 in DNA: TGTGCCAGCAGCTTAATTTCAGGGACTAGCGGGAAGGGTGAGCAGTTCTTC. Translating gives CASSLISGTSGKGEQFF.

The V and J genes are TRBV9 and TRBJ2-7; TRBD2 matches at 9 bases. After removal of 4 bases from V and 5 bases from J, the junction contained 7 bases not matched to a gene. This CDR3 region has 14 residues. Germline values: CDR1 SGDLS, CDR2 YYNGEE. The CDR3 loop reads CASSPRGLANEQYF. The CDR3 DNA reads as TGTGCCAGCAGCCCGCGGGGACTAGCTAACGAGCAGTACTTC.

The chain combines TRBV15 with TRBJ1-2, with D hard to call. This CDR3 contains 14 residues. The V gene's germline CDR1 is LNHNV and CDR2 YYDKDF (reference sequence). Trimming stripped 3 bases from V and 8 bases from J, with 16 bases between. The chain's CDR3 is CATSRDSAFEGYTF. CDR3 coding DNA: TGTGCCACCAGCAGGGACTCAGCCTTCGAGGGCTACACCTTC.

The chain combines TRBV5-4 with TRBJ1-2; 10 bases are a match to TRBD1. V gave up 2 bases and J gave up 8 bases; unmatched junction bases: 9. This CDR3 is built from 15 residues. The germline gives CDR1 SGHNT, CDR2 YYREEE (reference sequence). This CDR3 is CASSFGQGVFGGYTF. The CDR3 DNA reads TGTGCCAGCAGCTTTGGACAGGGGGTGTTTGGGGGCTACACCTTC.